This entry lists 24 T cell receptor beta chains sequenced from one sample in a study of T cells after yellow fever vaccination. In TCRdb, the 5' RACE reads were re-called with MiXCR into one record per CDR3 protein. The sample carries hundreds of thousands of distinct CDR3 sequences, about 12% recorded once. This specimen consisted of PBMCs, obtained on the day of the yellow fever booster vaccination. These receptors originate from a man aged 25 to 40 who received the YFV17D yellow fever vaccine.

J is TRBJ2-7 and V is TRBV28; TRBD2 agrees at 11 bases. The CDR3 extends over 14 amino acids. Germline loops: CDR1 MDHEN, CDR2 SYDVKM. Trimming at V came to 8 bases and at J to 4 bases, leaving 7 bases not matched to a gene. CDR3 loop: CASSRLAGQYEQYF. For the CDR3, the DNA is TGTGCCAGCTCCCGACTAGCGGGACAATACGAGCAGTACTTC.

This clonotype was observed a few times. This chain uses TRBV20-1 with TRBJ2-7; 10 bases map to TRBD2. The germline V gene encodes CDR1 DFQATT and CDR2 SNEGSKA (reference sequence). Unmatched junction bases numbered 8, after V lost 6 bases and J lost 0 bases. The CDR3 length is 15 residues. CDR3 nucleotides: TGCAGTGCCCTCGGCCGGACTAGCGGCTCCTACGAGCAGTACTTC. Translating gives CSALGRTSGSYEQYF.

A single count supports this clonotype. This chain uses TRBV4-3 with TRBJ2-3; no clear D gene. The CDR3 extends over 14 amino acids. The V end lost 1 base, the J end lost 3 bases, and 8 bases lay between the germline ends. The V gene's germline CDR1 is LGHNA and CDR2 YSLEER. The CDR3 loop is CASSQGFLTDTQYF. As DNA, the CDR3 is TGCGCCAGCAGCCAAGGATTTCTTACAGATACGCAGTATTTT.

The genes are TRBV7-2 and TRBJ2-1, with 15 bases that match TRBD2. Matching the DNA end better, TRBJ2-7 makes the J call doubtful. This CDR3 spans 16 amino acids. The germline CDR1 and CDR2 sequences are SGHTA and FQGNSA. The CDR3 bases are TGTGCCAGCAGCTTAGGAGGGACTAGCGGGAGGAATGAGCAGTACTTC. Translated: CASSLGGTSGRNEQYF.

The table lists this clonotype with a few counts. V gene TRBV4-2 combines with J gene TRBJ2-1, with 7 bases that match TRBD2. V gave up 1 base and J gave up 0 bases; unmatched junction bases: 3. The CDR3 is 16 residues long. CDR1 LGHNA and CDR2 YNFKEQ come from the germline V gene. The CDR3 DNA is TGTGCCAGCAGCCAAGGGGCTAGCGGCTCCTACAATGAGCAGTTCTTC. Residues: CASSQGASGSYNEQFF.

This clonotype was counted many times. The V call is TRBV12-3 or TRBV12-4, the J call TRBJ1-1; tentative D call: TRBD1 (5 bases). The CDR3 loop spans 14 amino acids. Trimming took off 1 base at V and 3 bases at J, with 9 bases between the two ends. The CDR3 DNA sequence: TGTGCCAGCAGTTTAGGACGAGGGGACACTGAAGCTTTCTTT. As protein: CASSLGRGDTEAFF.

This clonotype was found many times. The chain is built from TRBV5-1 and TRBJ2-3; D uncertain. The V end lost 0 bases, the J end lost 8 bases, and 16 bases lay between the germline ends. This CDR3 is built from 15 residues. The germline gives CDR1 SGHRS, CDR2 YFSETQ. The chain's CDR3 is CASSLVIDRLGTQYF. CDR3 nucleotides: TGCGCCAGCAGCTTGGTCATCGACCGTCTTGGTACGCAGTATTTT.

This clonotype showed up just a few times. The chain uses TRBV7-2 and TRBJ1-2, with 7 positions matching TRBD1. Looked up from germline, CDR1 is SGHTA and CDR2 is FQGNSA. The CDR3 spans 16 residues. The V segment lost 1 base and the J segment 8 bases; nucleotides outside the gene matches: 13. The CDR3 sequence: CASSLGVSTGKWGYTF. CDR3 nucleotide sequence: TGTGCCAGCAGCTTAGGGGTTTCGACAGGGAAGTGGGGCTACACCTTC.

This clonotype was observed many times. The chain uses TRBV5-1 and TRBJ1-6, with 7 nucleotides matching TRBD1. The length of the CDR3 is 13 residues. Germline V gene sequence: CDR1 SGHRS, CDR2 YFSETQ. The V gene end was trimmed by 7 bases and the J gene end by 5 bases; junction bases not matched to a gene: 3. Here the CDR3 reads CASGTEDNSPLHF. CDR3 nucleotides: TGCGCCAGCGGGACAGAGGATAATTCACCCCTCCACTTT.

This clonotype came up a few times. One end of the junction does not line up with germline, which may come from a read error. This chain connects TRBV20-1 to TRBJ2-5, with 9 bases lining up with TRBD2. The germline gives CDR1 DFQATT, CDR2 SNEGSKA (reference sequence). The CDR3 spans 12 residues. CDR3 region: CSSSGVGETQYF. The CDR3 region has the DNA TGCAGTTCTAGCGGGGTGGGGGAGACCCAGTACTTC.

This clonotype has only a few counts. This chain joins TRBV7-2 and TRBJ2-3; weak D call: TRBD1 (6 bases). From germline, CDR1 is SGHTA and CDR2 FQGNSA. V was shortened by 3 bases and J by 4 bases, with 14 bases between the two germline ends. This CDR3 has 15 residues. CDR3 sequence: CASSFSRGRSDTQYF. CDR3 DNA sequence: TGTGCCAGCAGCTTCTCTAGGGGGAGATCAGATACGCAGTATTTT. Filled out from reference TRBV7-2 and TRBJ2-3, the complete variable domain reads GAGVSQSPSNKVTEKGKDVELRCDPISGHTALYWYRQSLGQGLEFLIYFQGNSAPDKSGLPSDRFSAERTGGSVSTLTIQRTQQEDSAVYLCASSFSRGRSDTQYFGPGTRLTVL.

This clonotype came up a few times. The rearrangement joins TRBV4-3 to TRBJ2-1; no definite D call. Trimming shortened V by 1 base and J by 4 bases, and 14 bases separated the two germline ends. CDR1 and CDR2 (germline): LGHNA, YSLEER. There are 16 residues in the CDR3. The CDR3: CASSQGAASNYNEQFF. In nucleotides, the CDR3 is TGCGCCAGCAGCCAAGGGGCAGCGAGTAATTACAATGAGCAGTTCTTC.

This clonotype has just a few counts. V and J are TRBV20-1 and TRBJ2-4; D is unresolved. The V end lost 1 base, the J end lost 8 bases, and 9 bases lay between the germline ends. This CDR3 is 12 amino acids long. Germline CDR1 is DFQATT and CDR2 is SNEGSKA (reference sequence). The CDR3, as DNA: TGCAGTGCTAGAGCTAGGGCGGACATTCAGTACTTC. As protein: CSARARADIQYF.

This clonotype was detected only a few times. The V and J genes are TRBV6-2 or TRBV6-3 and TRBJ2-7, with D tentatively TRBD1 (7 bases). Per germline, CDR1 MNHEY and CDR2 SVGEGT. The CDR3 contains 14 residues. The ends were cut back, 6 bases at V and 5 bases at J, with 17 bases in the middle. CDR3: CASSPPDRRDEQYF. CDR3 DNA sequence: TGTGCCAGCAGCCCCCCGGACAGGAGGGACGAGCAGTACTTC.

This clonotype turned up a few times. The chain recombines TRBV5-5 with TRBJ2-3, with 12 bases that match TRBD2. With 7 bases clipped from V and 8 bases from J, the junction kept 14 bases outside the gene matches. In germline, CDR1 is SGHKS, CDR2 YYEKEE (reference sequence). This CDR3 is 16 amino acids long. Here the CDR3 DNA reads TGTGCCAGCGGACGGACTAGCGGGACCCTTCCCAGTACGCAGTATTTT. Its protein is CASGRTSGTLPSTQYF.

This clonotype was recorded a few times. The V call is TRBV6-1, the J call TRBJ1-2; no clear D. Trimming removed 5 bases from V and 3 bases from J, with 10 bases in between. Germline loops: CDR1 MNHNS, CDR2 SASEGT. The CDR3 consists of 13 residues. CDR3: CASSPTRHYGYTF. The DNA for the CDR3 is TGTGCCAGCAGTCCCACCAGGCACTATGGCTACACCTTC.

This clonotype turned up a few times. The chain carries TRBV11-3 and TRBJ1-6; D unresolved. Between the trimmed V and J ends, which lost 3 bases and 10 bases, there was a span of 1 base. The length of the CDR3 is 10 residues. CDR1 is SGHNT and CDR2 is YENEEA in the germline V gene. CDR3 in DNA: TGTGCCAGCAGCTTGTCACCCCTCCACTTT. Encoded protein: CASSLSPLHF. The full variable domain, its missing parts supplied by reference TRBV11-3 and TRBJ1-6, is EAGVVQSPRYKIIEKKQPVAFWCNPISGHNTLYWYLQNLGQGPELLIRYENEEAVDDSQLPKDRFSAERLKGVDSTLKIQPAELGDSAVYLCASSLSPLHFGNGTRLTVT.

This clonotype was seen at least ten times. This chain connects TRBV29-1 to TRBJ2-1, with 7 bases identical to TRBD2. Trimming cost V 3 bases and J 8 bases; bases outside gene matches: 4. The germline V gene encodes CDR1 SQVTM and CDR2 ANQGSEA. The length of the CDR3 is 12 residues. The DNA of the CDR3 is TGCAGCGTTGACGCGGGAGTCGATGAGCAGTTCTTC. This translates into CSVDAGVDEQFF.

Details on this clonotype: Sequence at one end of the junction differs from germline and may be a read error. The chain couples TRBV7-7 to TRBJ2-2, with D perhaps matching TRBD1 (5 bases). There are 14 residues in the CDR3. Germline lookup yields CDR1 SSHAT and CDR2 FNYEAQ (reference sequence). The CDR3 DNA sequence: TGTGCTAGCAGCTTATTCAGGGAAGACGGGGAGCTGTTTTTT. This sequence encodes CASSLFREDGELFF.

This clonotype was recorded many times. An end of the junction differs from the germline gene, which may be a read error. The chain is built from TRBV7-2 and TRBJ2-7; 10 bases agree with TRBD2. There are 15 residues in the CDR3. Germline CDR1 and CDR2: SGHTA and FQGNSA. CDR3 bases: TGTGCCAGCAGTTTAGAACTAGCGGGAACCTACGAGCAGTACTTC. The encoded protein is CASSLELAGTYEQYF.

The sample holds one count of this clonotype. The rearrangement links TRBV20-1 to TRBJ2-7; D is possibly TRBD2 (5 bases). The CDR3 has 14 amino acids. CDR1 is DFQATT and CDR2 is SNEGSKA in the germline V gene (reference sequence). The CDR3 DNA sequence: TGCTTTGCTAGAGAAACGGAGGAGGTTTACGAGCAGTACTTC. Its translation: CFARETEEVYEQYF.

This clonotype turned up a few times. The V and J genes are TRBV20-1 and TRBJ2-3; 10 bases line up with TRBD2. Losses at the gene ends were 5 bases for V and 3 bases for J; bases not matched to a gene: 11. CDR1 is DFQATT and CDR2 is SNEGSKA in the germline V gene (reference sequence). CDR3 length: 16 residues. DNA for the CDR3: TGCAGTGCTGATGGGGCTAGCGGGAGTCTGACAGATACGCAGTATTTT. Translation gives CSADGASGSLTDTQYF.

The rearrangement uses TRBV20-1 and TRBJ2-4; 11 bases line up with TRBD2. The CDR3 length is 18 residues. The germline CDR1 and CDR2 sequences are DFQATT and SNEGSKA (reference sequence). The J segment lost 0 bases and the V segment lost 3 bases, leaving 10 bases of the junction unmatched. CDR3 in amino acids: CSASVAGGPNLAKNIQYF. DNA of the CDR3: TGCAGTGCTAGTGTAGCGGGAGGGCCCAATCTAGCCAAAAACATTCAGTACTTC.

The rearrangement joins TRBV7-6 to TRBJ2-3; a weak D match, TRBD1 (5 bases). Trimming stripped 5 bases from V and 3 bases from J, with 18 bases between. The CDR3 is 16 amino acids. Germline lookup yields CDR1 SGHVS and CDR2 FNYEAQ. Here the CDR3 DNA reads TGTGCCAGCAGCCCACTCCCGCAGGGCCTAACAGATACGCAGTATTTT. Translation gives CASSPLPQGLTDTQYF.